This TCR beta chain appears in the sequencing data of a study of T cells in localized non-small cell lung cancer. Findings and caveats of the study: Appearance in adjacent lung was seen for a median roughly 56 of the top 100 tumor clones. It was uninvolved adjacent lung that showed the highest T cell clonality, exceeding tumor. Greater blood T cell density accompanied longer overall survival.

With 0 bases clipped from V and 8 bases from J, the junction kept 10 bases outside the gene matches. The CDR3 consists of 17 residues. Germline-derived CDR1 and CDR2 are LNHNV and YYDKDF (reference sequence). As regards this clone: Antigen: not known.

Repertoires were generated with immunoSEQ multiplex PCR, while TCRdb's copy carries only in-frame clones and drops some. This sample has 55,000 to 75,000 clones; roughly nine tenths occur once, and the top ten carry 20% to 25%. The TCR was taken from a male donor older than 55 with stage III squamous cell lung carcinoma. The rearrangement uses TRBV15 and TRBJ1-6, with TRBD1 matching over 7 bases. The input for sequencing was peripheral blood, taken before any cancer treatment. The CDR3 sequence is CATSRDRAQGIDSPLHF. The CDR3 DNA sequence: TGTGCCACCAGCAGAGATAGGGCACAGGGGATAGATTCACCCCTCCACTTT.